The rows below give T cell receptor beta chains drawn from one sample of a study of OX40 agonist ivuxolimab in advanced cancers. Data came from immunoSEQ multiplex PCR; TCRdb stores just in-frame clones and leaves some out. The sample carries approximately 100,000 clones, roughly 85% recorded once. The sequences come from CD4+ or CD8+ T cells sorted from blood, collected in a trial of the OX40 agonist ivuxolimab. The receptors here all came from an adult with an advanced solid tumor such as melanoma, head and neck, liver or kidney cancer. Each CDR3 is given with its conserved first and last residue. The D gene is left open where the match is weak. Part of the rows lack a size; the others show once, few, many or a class for expanded clones.

v_gene: TRBV27
d_gene: TRBD2
j_gene: TRBJ2-3
abundance: NA
CDR3aa: CAAGRGFSGDTQYF
CDR3nt: TGTGCCGCTGGGCGGGGGTTCTCTGGAGATACGCAGTATTTT

v_gene: TRBV28
d_gene: TRBD1
j_gene: TRBJ2-5
abundance: NA
CDR3aa: CASSAPDRQETQYF
CDR3nt: TGTGCCAGCAGCGCCCCGGACAGGCAAGAGACCCAGTACTTC

v_gene: TRBV2
d_gene: NA
j_gene: TRBJ1-3
abundance: NA
CDR3aa: CASSEAGRRSGNTIYF
CDR3nt: TGTGCCAGCAGTGAAGCAGGGCGAAGGTCTGGAAACACCATATATTTT

v_gene: TRBV9
d_gene: NA
j_gene: TRBJ2-5
abundance: NA
CDR3aa: CASSGGAGETQYF
CDR3nt: TGTGCCAGCAGCGGGGGGGCCGGGGAGACCCAGTACTTC

v_gene: TRBV11-2
d_gene: NA
j_gene: TRBJ1-3
abundance: NA
CDR3aa: CASSSSAGNTIYF
CDR3nt: TGTGCCAGCAGCTCCTCGGCTGGAAACACCATATATTTT

v_gene: TRBV5-4
d_gene: NA
j_gene: TRBJ1-2
abundance: NA
CDR3aa: CASSHTDFLGYTF
CDR3nt: TGTGCCAGCAGCCACACTGATTTTCTTGGCTACACCTTC

v_gene: TRBV19
d_gene: NA
j_gene: TRBJ1-1
abundance: NA
CDR3aa: CASSIVSAMNTEAFF
CDR3nt: TGTGCCAGTAGTATAGTATCAGCCATGAACACTGAAGCTTTCTTT

v_gene: TRBV6-1
d_gene: NA
j_gene: TRBJ2-7
abundance: NA
CDR3aa: CASPLSLHASEQYF
CDR3nt: TGTGCCAGCCCCCTGTCCCTCCATGCGAGCGAGCAGTACTTC

v_gene: TRBV6-5
d_gene: TRBD2
j_gene: TRBJ2-3
abundance: NA
CDR3aa: CASSVGGGADTQYF
CDR3nt: TGTGCCAGCAGCGTGGGGGGAGGGGCAGATACGCAGTATTTT

v_gene: TRBV14
d_gene: NA
j_gene: TRBJ1-5
abundance: NA
CDR3aa: CASSRGGWQPQHF
CDR3nt: TGTGCCAGCAGCCGGGGGGGGTGGCAGCCCCAGCATTTT

v_gene: TRBV7-9
d_gene: NA
j_gene: TRBJ2-1
abundance: NA
CDR3aa: CASISGASYNEQFF
CDR3nt: TGTGCCAGCATCTCGGGGGCCTCCTACAATGAGCAGTTCTTC

v_gene: TRBV7-9
d_gene: TRBD1
j_gene: TRBJ2-3
abundance: NA
CDR3aa: CASSLNPRQGAPDTQYF
CDR3nt: TGTGCCAGCAGCTTAAACCCGAGACAGGGGGCTCCAGATACGCAGTATTTT

v_gene: TRBV10-3
d_gene: NA
j_gene: TRBJ2-7
abundance: NA
CDR3aa: CAISSTGNEQYF
CDR3nt: TGTGCCATCAGTTCCACAGGGAACGAGCAGTACTTC

v_gene: TRBV5-5
d_gene: TRBD1
j_gene: TRBJ1-2
abundance: NA
CDR3aa: CASSSFGQDWHYGYTF
CDR3nt: TGTGCCAGCAGCTCATTTGGACAGGATTGGCACTATGGCTACACCTTC

v_gene: TRBV6-5
d_gene: NA
j_gene: TRBJ1-2
abundance: NA
CDR3aa: CASSGIDLADYGYTF
CDR3nt: TGTGCCAGCAGTGGGATTGACTTAGCGGACTATGGCTACACCTTC

v_gene: TRBV19
d_gene: NA
j_gene: TRBJ1-3
abundance: NA
CDR3aa: CASWGGGRTSGNTIYF
CDR3nt: TGTGCCAGCTGGGGGGGAGGCAGGACCTCTGGAAACACCATATATTTT

v_gene: TRBV28
d_gene: TRBD1
j_gene: TRBJ2-3
abundance: NA
CDR3aa: CASSLLGGTGGLTDTQYF
CDR3nt: TGTGCCAGCAGTTTATTGGGTGGGACAGGGGGACTCACAGATACGCAGTATTTT

v_gene: TRBV5-1
d_gene: TRBD1
j_gene: TRBJ2-5
abundance: once
CDR3aa: CASSSGQGSQETQYF
CDR3nt: TGCGCCAGCAGCTCAGGACAGGGAAGCCAAGAGACCCAGTACTTC

v_gene: TRBV28
d_gene: NA
j_gene: TRBJ1-3
abundance: NA
CDR3aa: CASSPWGGRSGNTIYF
CDR3nt: TGTGCCAGCAGTCCCTGGGGGGGCCGCTCTGGAAACACCATATATTTT

v_gene: TRBV5-5
d_gene: TRBD1
j_gene: TRBJ1-4
abundance: NA
CDR3aa: CASSPFTGANEKLFF
CDR3nt: TGTGCCAGCAGCCCGTTCACAGGGGCTAATGAAAAACTGTTTTTT

v_gene: TRBV5-1
d_gene: NA
j_gene: TRBJ2-5
abundance: NA
CDR3aa: CASSLTRGEETQYF
CDR3nt: TGCGCCAGCAGCTTAACCCGGGGCGAAGAGACCCAGTACTTC

v_gene: TRBV5-1
d_gene: NA
j_gene: TRBJ1-1
abundance: NA
CDR3aa: CASSLPSMNTEAFF
CDR3nt: TGCGCCAGCAGCTTGCCGTCGATGAACACTGAAGCTTTCTTT

v_gene: TRBV4-3
d_gene: NA
j_gene: TRBJ2-5
abundance: NA
CDR3aa: CASSQVGSQETQYF
CDR3nt: TGCGCCAGCAGCCAAGTGGGCAGCCAAGAGACCCAGTACTTC

v_gene: TRBV4-1
d_gene: NA
j_gene: TRBJ1-1
abundance: NA
CDR3aa: CARKTALNTEAFF
CDR3nt: TGCGCCAGGAAAACAGCCCTTAACACTGAAGCTTTCTTT

v_gene: TRBV5-5
d_gene: NA
j_gene: TRBJ1-4
abundance: NA
CDR3aa: CASSLGQGVEKLFF
CDR3nt: TGTGCCAGCAGCTTGGGGCAGGGCGTTGAAAAACTGTTTTTT

v_gene: TRBV4-1
d_gene: NA
j_gene: TRBJ2-1
abundance: NA
CDR3aa: CASSLGGEDNEQFF
CDR3nt: TGCGCCAGCAGCCTGGGCGGGGAGGACAATGAGCAGTTCTTC

v_gene: TRBV19
d_gene: TRBD1
j_gene: TRBJ1-2
abundance: NA
CDR3aa: CASSMGQAYYGYTF
CDR3nt: TGTGCCAGTAGTATGGGACAGGCCTACTATGGCTACACCTTC

v_gene: TRBV5-1
d_gene: TRBD1
j_gene: TRBJ2-2
abundance: NA
CDR3aa: CASTTGVIGELFF
CDR3nt: TGCGCCAGCACCACAGGGGTGATCGGGGAGCTGTTTTTT

v_gene: TRBV6-5
d_gene: TRBD2
j_gene: TRBJ2-7
abundance: NA
CDR3aa: CASRSGGTSVYEQYF
CDR3nt: TGTGCCAGCAGGTCTGGAGGGACTAGTGTCTACGAGCAGTACTTC

v_gene: TRBV7-3
d_gene: NA
j_gene: TRBJ2-2
abundance: NA
CDR3aa: CASSLSGGANTGELFF
CDR3nt: TGTGCCAGCAGCTTATCGGGGGGCGCGAACACCGGGGAGCTGTTTTTT

v_gene: TRBV6-1
d_gene: NA
j_gene: TRBJ1-4
abundance: NA
CDR3aa: CASTPSPANEKLFF
CDR3nt: TGTGCCAGCACTCCGAGCCCAGCTAATGAAAAACTGTTTTTT

v_gene: TRBV18
d_gene: NA
j_gene: TRBJ1-4
abundance: NA
CDR3aa: CASSPGTVNEKLFF
CDR3nt: TGTGCCAGCTCACCCGGGACGGTTAATGAAAAACTGTTTTTT

v_gene: TRBV5-1
d_gene: NA
j_gene: TRBJ2-2
abundance: NA
CDR3aa: CASSLGRTNTGELFF
CDR3nt: TGCGCCAGCAGCTTGGGGCGGACGAACACCGGGGAGCTGTTTTTT

v_gene: TRBV2
d_gene: NA
j_gene: TRBJ1-5
abundance: NA
CDR3aa: CASRRTVRSGQPQHF
CDR3nt: TGTGCCAGCCGAAGGACAGTACGGTCCGGGCAGCCCCAGCATTTT

v_gene: TRBV9
d_gene: TRBD2
j_gene: TRBJ2-7
abundance: NA
CDR3aa: CASSPLAGGYEQYF
CDR3nt: TGTGCCAGCAGTCCTCTAGCGGGGGGCTACGAGCAGTACTTC

v_gene: TRBV6-4
d_gene: TRBD2
j_gene: TRBJ2-3
abundance: NA
CDR3aa: CASSAAGTSSDTQYF
CDR3nt: TGTGCCAGCAGCGCCGCCGGGACTAGCTCTGATACGCAGTATTTT

v_gene: TRBV2
d_gene: NA
j_gene: TRBJ1-2
abundance: NA
CDR3aa: CASRRNRDGYTF
CDR3nt: TGTGCCAGCAGACGAAACAGGGATGGCTACACCTTC

v_gene: TRBV7-2
d_gene: NA
j_gene: TRBJ1-5
abundance: NA
CDR3aa: CASSLVKGSEQPQHF
CDR3nt: TGTGCCAGCAGCTTAGTGAAAGGGTCGGAACAGCCCCAGCATTTT

v_gene: TRBV2
d_gene: NA
j_gene: TRBJ2-5
abundance: NA
CDR3aa: CASSEEWGAQETQYF
CDR3nt: TGTGCCAGCAGTGAGGAGTGGGGAGCTCAAGAGACCCAGTACTTC

v_gene: TRBV6-1
d_gene: NA
j_gene: TRBJ2-1
abundance: once
CDR3aa: CASRGYDNEQFF
CDR3nt: TGTGCCAGCAGAGGGTACGACAATGAGCAGTTCTTC

v_gene: TRBV19
d_gene: TRBD1
j_gene: TRBJ1-2
abundance: NA
CDR3aa: CASSDGQGGIYGYTF
CDR3nt: TGTGCCAGTAGTGACGGACAGGGGGGAATCTATGGCTACACCTTC

v_gene: TRBV5-1
d_gene: TRBD1
j_gene: TRBJ2-3
abundance: NA
CDR3aa: CASSWAGQGFTDTQYF
CDR3nt: TGCGCCAGCAGCTGGGCGGGACAGGGATTCACAGATACGCAGTATTTT

v_gene: TRBV15
d_gene: NA
j_gene: TRBJ2-1
abundance: NA
CDR3aa: CATSRGSVARFF
CDR3nt: TGTGCCACCAGCAGAGGATCTGTAGCCAGGTTCTTC

v_gene: TRBV27
d_gene: NA
j_gene: TRBJ2-7
abundance: NA
CDR3aa: CASRGAWEREQYF
CDR3nt: TGTGCCAGCAGGGGGGCTTGGGAGCGCGAGCAGTACTTC

v_gene: TRBV7-2
d_gene: TRBD2
j_gene: TRBJ2-3
abundance: NA
CDR3aa: CASSFQAGAPDTQYF
CDR3nt: TGTGCCAGCAGCTTCCAAGCGGGGGCCCCAGATACGCAGTATTTT

v_gene: TRBV19
d_gene: TRBD1
j_gene: TRBJ1-4
abundance: few
CDR3aa: CASSDRAFWF
CDR3nt: TGTGCCAGTAGCGACAGGGCGTTTTGGTTT

v_gene: TRBV28
d_gene: TRBD1
j_gene: TRBJ1-2
abundance: NA
CDR3aa: CASSLSGQGDGYTF
CDR3nt: TGTGCCAGCAGTTTATCCGGGCAGGGGGATGGCTACACCTTC

v_gene: TRBV29-1
d_gene: NA
j_gene: TRBJ1-1
abundance: NA
CDR3aa: CSANSGAAFF
CDR3nt: TGCAGCGCGAACTCGGGTGCAGCTTTCTTT

v_gene: TRBV5-6
d_gene: TRBD1
j_gene: TRBJ1-4
abundance: NA
CDR3aa: CASSETTGGGEKLFF
CDR3nt: TGTGCCAGCAGCGAAACGACAGGGGGCGGTGAAAAACTGTTTTTT

v_gene: TRBV19
d_gene: TRBD1
j_gene: TRBJ2-7
abundance: NA
CDR3aa: CASSITGTGKYEQYF
CDR3nt: TGTGCCAGTAGTATAACCGGGACAGGGAAATACGAGCAGTACTTC

v_gene: TRBV7-2
d_gene: NA
j_gene: TRBJ1-6
abundance: NA
CDR3aa: CASSSLNSPLHF
CDR3nt: TGTGCCAGCAGCTCCTTAAATTCACCCCTCCACTTT

v_gene: TRBV6-1
d_gene: NA
j_gene: TRBJ1-2
abundance: NA
CDR3aa: CASRTLGNYGYTF
CDR3nt: TGTGCCAGCAGAACACTAGGGAACTATGGCTACACCTTC

v_gene: TRBV7-9
d_gene: NA
j_gene: TRBJ1-1
abundance: NA
CDR3aa: CASSLGGIMNTEAFF
CDR3nt: TGTGCCAGCAGCTTAGGCGGGATCATGAACACTGAAGCTTTCTTT

v_gene: TRBV7-3
d_gene: NA
j_gene: TRBJ1-2
abundance: NA
CDR3aa: CASSLGVDSPMTF
CDR3nt: TGTGCCAGCAGCTTAGGGGTGGACAGTCCTATGACCTTC

v_gene: TRBV5-5
d_gene: NA
j_gene: TRBJ1-6
abundance: NA
CDR3aa: CASSLARAGNSPLHF
CDR3nt: TGTGCCAGCAGCTTGGCCCGGGCCGGTAATTCACCCCTCCACTTT

v_gene: TRBV7-6
d_gene: TRBD1
j_gene: TRBJ2-7
abundance: NA
CDR3aa: CASSSGVRDSHYEQYF
CDR3nt: TGTGCCAGCAGCTCTGGGGTCCGGGACAGTCACTACGAGCAGTACTTC

v_gene: TRBV2
d_gene: TRBD1
j_gene: TRBJ1-5
abundance: NA
CDR3aa: CASSENRDRGQGQPQHF
CDR3nt: TGTGCCAGCAGTGAAAACCGGGACAGGGGGCAGGGGCAGCCCCAGCATTTT

v_gene: TRBV7-9
d_gene: NA
j_gene: TRBJ2-7
abundance: NA
CDR3aa: CASSPQIRDTSYEQYF
CDR3nt: TGTGCCAGCAGCCCTCAAATCCGGGACACCTCCTACGAGCAGTACTTC

v_gene: TRBV2
d_gene: NA
j_gene: TRBJ2-3
abundance: NA
CDR3aa: CASSGSLAKADTQYF
CDR3nt: TGTGCCAGCAGTGGGAGTCTAGCTAAGGCAGATACGCAGTATTTT

v_gene: TRBV7-8
d_gene: NA
j_gene: TRBJ2-3
abundance: NA
CDR3aa: CASSLGQGADTQYF
CDR3nt: TGTGCCAGCAGCTTAGGCCAGGGCGCAGATACGCAGTATTTT